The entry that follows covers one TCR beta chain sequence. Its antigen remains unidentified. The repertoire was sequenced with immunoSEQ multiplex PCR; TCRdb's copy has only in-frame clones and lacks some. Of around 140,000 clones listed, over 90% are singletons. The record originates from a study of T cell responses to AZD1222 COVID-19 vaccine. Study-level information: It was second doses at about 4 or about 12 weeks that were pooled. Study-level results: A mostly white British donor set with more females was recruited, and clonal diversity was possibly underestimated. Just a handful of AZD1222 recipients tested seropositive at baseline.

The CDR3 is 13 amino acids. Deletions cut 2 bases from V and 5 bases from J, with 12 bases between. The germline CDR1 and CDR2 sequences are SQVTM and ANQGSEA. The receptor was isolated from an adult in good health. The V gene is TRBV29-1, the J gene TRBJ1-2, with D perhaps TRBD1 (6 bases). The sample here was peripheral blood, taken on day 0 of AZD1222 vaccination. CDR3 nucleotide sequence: TGCAGCGTTGAATCAGGGGAGACTTATGGCTACACCTTC. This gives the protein CSVESGETYGYTF.